A single sample gave rise to the 21 T cell receptor beta chains below, sequenced in a study of blood T cell repertoires in COVID-19 (dated by TCRdb to the early 2020s). Libraries were prepared through the immunoSEQ multiplex PCR assay. TCRdb re-hosts the immuneACCESS table, in-frame sequences only. Its copies lack some clones; in the studies checked, an unresolved V gene accounts for under half of them, and the cause for the rest is not known. This sample holds 84,000 or so clones; roughly 80% were observed only once. The top ten clones comprise approximately 21% of the sample. Source material: peripheral blood. The receptors were gathered from a woman older than 75 with acute or convalescent COVID-19.

The J gene is TRBJ2-1, the V gene TRBV5-1; possibly TRBD2 for D (7 bases). This CDR3 comprises 16 residues. CDR1 is SGHRS and CDR2 is YFSETQ in the germline V gene. V lost 1 base, J lost 4 bases, and 15 bases lay in between. The CDR3 reads CASSLSAGAEYNEQFF. CDR3 bases: TGCGCCAGCAGCTTGAGTGCGGGGGCCGAGTACAATGAGCAGTTCTTC.

The chain uses TRBV10-3 and TRBJ2-5; a weak D match, TRBD2 (6 bases). Germline values: CDR1 ENHRY, CDR2 SYGVKD. This CDR3 contains 15 residues. Trimming left V 6 bases short and J 5 bases short, with 19 bases between. The CDR3 protein is CAIRGLPGLRETQYF. CDR3 nucleotide sequence: TGTGCCATCAGGGGCTTGCCGGGACTTAGGGAGACCCAGTACTTC.

The chain has TRBV6-1 and TRBJ1-3; D remains ambiguous. The ends were cut back, 1 base at V and 2 bases at J, with 9 bases in the middle. Germline-derived CDR1 and CDR2 are MNHNS and SASEGT. This CDR3 spans 15 amino acids. CDR3 DNA sequence: TGTGCCAGCAGTGAAGAAGTACGAGCTGGAAACACCATATATTTT. Protein sequence: CASSEEVRAGNTIYF.

The chain uses TRBV5-1 and TRBJ2-1; 7 nucleotides agree with TRBD1. This CDR3 has 15 residues. V lost 0 bases, J lost 2 bases, and 2 bases stayed unmatched. Germline V gene lookup returns CDR1 SGHRS and CDR2 YFSETQ. The CDR3 DNA reads as TGCGCCAGCAGCTTGGGTGACAGGGCCTACAATGAGCAGTTCTTC. It is translated as CASSLGDRAYNEQFF.

The chain uses TRBV18 and TRBJ2-1; 10 nucleotides match TRBD2. The germline CDR1 and CDR2 sequences are KGHSH and LQKENI. Trimming took 1 base from V and 5 from J; bases not matched to a gene: 5. This CDR3 spans 16 amino acids. CDR3 nucleotide sequence: TGTGCCAGCTCACCACAGCTAGCGGGAGCTAACAATGAGCAGTTCTTC. Its translation: CASSPQLAGANNEQFF. The variable domain in full, completed from reference TRBV18 and TRBJ2-1, reads NAGVMQNPRHLVRRRGQEARLRCSPMKGHSHVYWYRQLPEEGLKFMVYLQKENIIDESGMPKERFSAEFPKEGPSILRIQQVVRGDSAAYFCASSPQLAGANNEQFFGPGTRLTVL.

V usage is TRBV5-4 and J usage is TRBJ1-2; perhaps TRBD1 as D (5 bases). The germline V gene encodes CDR1 SGHNT and CDR2 YYREEE (reference sequence). The ends were cut back, 0 bases at V and 0 bases at J, with 9 bases in the middle. This CDR3 contains 15 residues. The CDR3 is CASSLGQYTNYGYTF. The CDR3 DNA sequence: TGTGCCAGCAGCTTGGGACAGTATACTAACTATGGCTACACCTTC.

The chain has TRBV27 and TRBJ1-2; D call uncertain. The V and J ends lost 2 bases and 8 bases respectively, with 21 bases between them. The CDR3 is 16 residues long. CDR1 and CDR2 from the germline V gene are MNHEY and SMNVEV (reference sequence). CDR3 DNA: TGTGCCAGCAGTTTAGAGAGGGCTTTGGGTCCTATGGGCTACACCTTC. Translated, it gives CASSLERALGPMGYTF.

The chain employs TRBV10-2 and TRBJ1-1; D is possibly TRBD1 (6 bases). V lost 5 bases to trimming and J lost 7 bases, with 17 bases between them. From germline, CDR1 is WSHSY and CDR2 SAAADI. The CDR3 has 14 residues. This CDR3 reads CASSSPSWGREAFF. CDR3 bases: TGCGCCAGCAGTAGCCCCTCGTGGGGGCGTGAAGCTTTCTTT.

The chain links TRBV30 to TRBJ1-1; D is perhaps TRBD1 (6 bases). This CDR3 spans 11 amino acids. From germline, CDR1 is GTSNPN and CDR2 SVGIG (reference sequence). Between the trimmed V and J ends, which lost 5 bases and 4 bases, there was a span of 8 bases. CDR3 in amino acids: CAWGQSTEAFF. Here the CDR3 DNA reads TGTGCCTGGGGACAGTCCACTGAAGCTTTCTTT.

CDR3: CASSLSGLRYEQYF. In DNA form, the CDR3 reads TGTGCCAGCAGCCTCTCGGGTCTTCGCTACGAGCAGTACTTC. The gene calls are TRBV3-1 (or the pseudogene TRBV3-2) and TRBJ2-7; no clear D. This CDR3 spans 14 amino acids. Between the trimmed V and J ends, which lost 4 bases and 3 bases, there was a span of 13 bases. CDR1 and CDR2 from the germline V gene are LGHDT and YNNKEL (reference sequence).

V gene TRBV3-1 (or the pseudogene TRBV3-2) combines with J gene TRBJ1-3, with D possibly TRBD1 on 5 matching bases. From germline, CDR1 is LGHDT and CDR2 YNNKEL (reference sequence). Trimming took off 4 bases at V and 16 bases at J, with 11 bases between the two ends. The CDR3 is 10 residues long. The DNA for the CDR3 is TGTGCCAGCAGCCCGGACAAAGCGTATTTT. The encoded protein is CASSPDKAYF.

This clone has just one count. The chain recombines TRBV21-1 with TRBJ1-2; the listed D gene, TRBD1, was not tested against the DNA. TRBV21-1 is an annotated pseudogene. The CDR3 extends over 22 amino acids. The CDR3 sequence: CASSKEFRPTGQDVLLFYGYTF. As DNA, the CDR3 is TGTGCCAGCAGCAAAGAGTTTAGGCCAACGGGACAGGATGTTTTATTATTCTATGGCTACACCTTC.

The CDR3 DNA is TGCGCCAGCAGCTTGGGCTCAGCGGGGGGGCAAGAGACCCAGTACTTC. Translating gives CASSLGSAGGQETQYF. The rearrangement joins TRBV5-1 to TRBJ2-5; 10 nucleotides match TRBD2. The ends lost 0 bases at V and 2 bases at J; junction bases unmatched: 4. The germline V gene encodes CDR1 SGHRS and CDR2 YFSETQ. The CDR3 totals 16 residues.

This chain uses TRBV18 with TRBJ2-4, with a weak D call TRBD2 (6 bases). The V end lost 7 bases, the J end lost 3 bases, and 16 bases lay between the germline ends. Germline assignment: CDR1 KGHSH and CDR2 LQKENI. The CDR3 runs 15 residues. The DNA for the CDR3 is TGTGCCAGCTTAAACGTGCCCGGGGGCAAAAACATTCAGTACTTC. Protein sequence: CASLNVPGGKNIQYF.

CDR3 in amino acids: CASSSTQGSPFQETQYF. CDR3 sequence (DNA): TGTGCCAGCAGCTCTACACAGGGATCCCCTTTCCAAGAGACCCAGTACTTC. The chain links TRBV7-2 to TRBJ2-5; tentatively, D is TRBD1 (6 bases). V was shortened by 4 bases and J by 1 base, with 19 bases between the two germline ends. Germline V gene lookup returns CDR1 SGHTA and CDR2 FQGNSA. This CDR3 comprises 17 residues.

This chain links TRBV16 with TRBJ2-5, with 8 bases aligning to TRBD2. The CDR3 is 13 residues long. CDR1 and CDR2 (germline): KGHSY, FQNENV. Germline trimming cut 5 bases from V and 2 bases from J; bases unmatched to any gene: 1. In nucleotides, the CDR3 is TGTGCCAGCAGCGCGGGGGGTCAAGAGACCCAGTACTTC. It yields the protein CASSAGGQETQYF.

The V call is TRBV6-1, the J call TRBJ1-5; D gene ambiguous. Germline lookup yields CDR1 MNHNS and CDR2 SASEGT. The CDR3 runs 13 residues. The V end was cut by 3 bases, the J end by 5 bases, with 8 bases between. Written as DNA, the CDR3 is TGTGCCAGCAGTGAGTTCCGGGATCAGCCCCAGCATTTT. It codes for CASSEFRDQPQHF.

The rearrangement uses TRBV5-1 and TRBJ1-1; 8 bases map to TRBD1. Germline V gene sequence: CDR1 SGHRS, CDR2 YFSETQ. V shed 8 bases and J 1 base; nucleotides not matched to a gene: 4. This CDR3 contains 13 residues. CDR3 protein: CASGQGSNTEAFF. CDR3 nucleotides: TGCGCCAGTGGACAGGGTTCGAACACTGAAGCTTTCTTT.

The J gene is TRBJ2-1, the V gene TRBV6-5; D might be TRBD2 (6 bases). The CDR3 is 15 residues long. Germline CDR1 and CDR2: MNHEY and SVGAGI. The V and J ends lost 2 bases and 5 bases respectively, with 13 bases between them. DNA of the CDR3: TGTGCCAGCAGTTACGGAGGGTCGGGAAACAATGAGCAGTTCTTC. Protein product: CASSYGGSGNNEQFF.

J is TRBJ1-3 and V is TRBV30; D is undetermined. The CDR3 has 13 residues. Per germline, CDR1 GTSNPN and CDR2 SVGIG (reference sequence). V was pared by 8 bases and J by 0 bases, with 11 bases between. CDR3 nucleotides: TGTGCCGGAAGACACCGCTCTGGAAACACCATATATTTT. Protein sequence: CAGRHRSGNTIYF.

V usage is TRBV6-2 or TRBV6-3 and J usage is TRBJ2-1; D is ambiguous. The V end lost 1 base, the J end lost 9 bases, and 4 bases lay between the germline ends. CDR1 is MNHEY, CDR2 SVGEGT, per germline. The CDR3 runs to 11 residues. This CDR3 reads CASSYYLEQFF. The DNA of the CDR3 is TGTGCCAGCAGTTACTATCTTGAGCAGTTCTTC.